One sample yielded the 20 T cell receptor beta chains listed below, sequenced in a study of blood T cell repertoires in COVID-19. Generated by immunoSEQ multiplex PCR, the TCRdb table keeps only in-frame clones and is missing some. The sample carries around 300,000 clones, 89% recorded once. The sequenced material came from PBMCs or T cells enriched from blood (not recorded which). All receptors derive from a woman in her twenties or thirties who had recovered from COVID-19.

This chain connects TRBV25-1 to TRBJ2-1; D ambiguous. Trimming took 1 base from V and 6 from J, leaving 10 bases between them. Germline V gene lookup returns CDR1 MGHDK and CDR2 SYGVNS. The CDR3 length is 14 residues. This CDR3 is CASSELSLSNEQFF. DNA for the CDR3: TGTGCCAGCAGTGAATTGAGCCTAAGCAATGAGCAGTTCTTC.

This chain uses TRBV6-5 with TRBJ1-2; 7 bases line up with TRBD1. CDR1 is MNHEY and CDR2 is SVGAGI in the germline V gene. This CDR3 has 14 residues. Trimming took 6 bases from V and 4 from J; bases not matched to a gene: 8. CDR3 residues: CASRIRGVSYGYTF. The CDR3 DNA reads as TGTGCCAGCAGAATCAGGGGGGTTAGCTATGGCTACACCTTC.

V and J are TRBV5-1 and TRBJ2-1; tentatively, D is TRBD2 (5 bases). The CDR3 totals 16 residues. V lost 4 bases to trimming and J lost 3 bases, with 17 bases between them. Germline V gene data show CDR1 as SGHRS and CDR2 as YFSETQ. The CDR3, as DNA: TGCGCCAGCAGCCTTGGGTCTGGGAGTTTCTACAATGAGCAGTTCTTC. Residues: CASSLGSGSFYNEQFF.

V gene TRBV2 combines with J gene TRBJ1-4, with 8 positions matching TRBD1. Germline CDR1 reads SNHLY; CDR2 reads FYNNEI. The CDR3 totals 14 residues. V lost 6 bases to trimming and J lost 7 bases; unmatched junction nucleotides: 7. CDR3 loop: CASSVTGAFEKLFF. The CDR3 DNA follows: TGTGCCAGCAGCGTGACAGGGGCATTTGAAAAACTGTTTTTT.

This chain uses TRBV2 with TRBJ2-2; D may be TRBD1 (6 bases). The germline V gene has CDR1 SNHLY and CDR2 FYNNEI. Trimming took off 6 bases at V and 7 bases at J, with 12 bases between the two ends. The CDR3 consists of 13 residues. The CDR3 sequence is CASREQGVGELFF. DNA of the CDR3: TGTGCCAGCAGGGAACAGGGTGTCGGGGAGCTGTTTTTT.

The chain carries TRBV15 and TRBJ2-3; 8 bases fit TRBD2. V shed 4 bases and J 11 bases; nucleotides not matched to a gene: 8. Germline V gene lookup returns CDR1 LNHNV and CDR2 YYDKDF (reference sequence). This CDR3 spans 13 amino acids. Here the CDR3 reads CATSITLAGRQYF. The CDR3 DNA reads TGTGCCACCAGCATTACGTTAGCGGGGCGGCAGTATTTT.

The sample holds a few counts of this clone. The rearrangement uses TRBV11-2 and TRBJ1-6; D is unclear. CDR1 is SGHAT and CDR2 is FQNNGV in the germline V gene. The CDR3 loop spans 15 amino acids. V lost 5 bases to trimming and J lost 9 bases, with 17 bases between them. The CDR3 DNA is TGTGCCAGCAGCGCCCATCGGGGTTCGGGTTCACCCCTCCACTTT. This sequence encodes CASSAHRGSGSPLHF.

The chain carries TRBV7-9 and TRBJ1-4, with D perhaps matching TRBD1 (6 bases). The CDR3 sequence is 17 residues long. Germline CDR1 is SEHNR and CDR2 is FQNEAQ (reference sequence). The V gene lost 4 bases and the J gene lost 7 bases, with 22 bases spanning the gap. The CDR3 coding sequence is TGTGCCAGCAGCTGGGACACCGGGCCGACACGCGGTGAAAAACTGTTTTTT. Its translation is CASSWDTGPTRGEKLFF.

V and J are TRBV27 and TRBJ1-2; D ambiguous. V was trimmed by 2 bases and J by 2 bases, leaving 9 bases between them. Germline V gene data show CDR1 as MNHEY and CDR2 as SMNVEV (reference sequence). This CDR3 comprises 14 residues. CDR3 in DNA: TGTGCCAGCAGTTTAAGTGTCAGGAACTATGGCTACACCTTC. As protein: CASSLSVRNYGYTF.

J is TRBJ2-2 and V is TRBV27; 9 bases map to TRBD2. Germline V gene sequence: CDR1 MNHEY, CDR2 SMNVEV (reference sequence). V shed 6 bases and J 5 bases; nucleotides not matched to a gene: 13. The CDR3 totals 17 residues. The CDR3 DNA follows: TGTGCCAGCAGCTCTTCTTTAGCGGGAGTTTCTACCGGGGAGCTGTTTTTT. Translating gives CASSSSLAGVSTGELFF.

In its sample, this clone was seen a few times. The chain uses TRBV5-4 and TRBJ2-1, with a weak D call TRBD2 (5 bases). The CDR3 runs to 14 residues. The germline V gene has CDR1 SGHNT and CDR2 YYREEE (reference sequence). The V end was cut by 4 bases, the J end by 5 bases, with 13 bases between. The DNA of the CDR3 is TGTGCCAGCAGCCTTACGATGCGGGACAATGAGCAGTTCTTC. It specifies CASSLTMRDNEQFF.

For the CDR3, the DNA is TGCGCCAGCAGCCAGGGGGGGACTAGCGGGAGGGCCTACGAGCAGTACTTC. Its protein is CASSQGGTSGRAYEQYF. V is TRBV4-3 and J is TRBJ2-7; 16 bases map to TRBD2. V shed 3 bases, J shed 2 bases, and the junction held 4 bases outside the gene matches. Germline-derived CDR1 and CDR2 are LGHNA and YSLEER. CDR3 length: 17 residues.

In its sample, this clone was seen once. The chain couples TRBV27 to TRBJ1-1; D is unclear. This CDR3 has 18 amino acids. V dropped 5 bases and J dropped 0 bases, with 22 bases sitting between them. CDR1 MNHEY and CDR2 SMNVEV come from the germline V gene (reference sequence). CDR3 region: CASSPPQAGLLMNTEAFF. The CDR3 DNA reads TGTGCCAGCAGTCCCCCCCAGGCAGGCCTCCTTATGAACACTGAAGCTTTCTTT.

The chain couples TRBV6-6 to TRBJ2-1; weak D call: TRBD1 (5 bases). V lost 0 bases and J lost 2, with 8 bases in between. This CDR3 region has 15 residues. The germline V gene has CDR1 MNHNY and CDR2 SVGAGI (reference sequence). The CDR3 bases are TGTGCCAGCAGTTACTCAGGGGTAGCCTACAATGAGCAGTTCTTC. Residues: CASSYSGVAYNEQFF.

This clone was seen more than once but under ten times. This sequence joins TRBV28 and TRBJ1-4; 7 bases are shared with TRBD1. The CDR3 runs to 15 residues. Per germline, CDR1 MDHEN and CDR2 SYDVKM. V gave up 2 bases and J gave up 5 bases; unmatched junction bases: 5. The CDR3 region is CASSLGGQRNEKLFF. The CDR3 nucleotides are TGTGCCAGCAGTTTAGGGGGACAGCGGAATGAAAAACTGTTTTTT.

V gene TRBV14 combines with J gene TRBJ2-7, with TRBD1 matching over 8 bases. Germline V lookup: CDR1 SGHDN, CDR2 FVKESK. The CDR3 sequence is 15 residues long. Losses at the gene ends were 2 bases for V and 1 base for J; bases not matched to a gene: 4. CDR3 sequence reads: CASSQWDRTSYEQYF. CDR3 nucleotides: TGTGCCAGCAGCCAATGGGACAGGACATCCTACGAGCAGTACTTC.

J is TRBJ2-5 and V is TRBV4-2, with TRBD2 matching over 8 bases. Germline CDR1 reads LGHNA; CDR2 reads YNFKEQ. Trimming at V came to 1 base and at J to 4 bases, leaving 11 bases not matched to a gene. The CDR3 is 17 residues long. CDR3 residues: CASSQAPSGRYRETQYF. The CDR3 DNA reads TGTGCCAGCAGCCAAGCGCCTAGCGGGCGTTACCGAGAGACCCAGTACTTC.

The chain recombines TRBV4-1 with TRBJ1-6; 7 bases line up with TRBD1. The CDR3 is 16 residues long. The ends lost 0 bases at V and 6 bases at J; junction bases unmatched: 5. Germline V gene lookup returns CDR1 MGHRA and CDR2 YSYEKL. The CDR3 DNA sequence: TGCGCCAGCAGCCAAGATAGGGGGCCGGGTAATTCACCCCTCCACTTT. It encodes CASSQDRGPGNSPLHF.

The V gene is TRBV9, the J gene TRBJ1-2; 7 bases are a match to TRBD1. Germline CDR1 and CDR2: SGDLS and YYNGEE. The CDR3 is 16 residues long. V lost 0 bases to trimming and J lost 2 bases; unmatched junction nucleotides: 7. CDR3: CASSVGRGGFNYGYTF. In nucleotides, the CDR3 is TGTGCCAGCAGCGTAGGAAGAGGGGGCTTCAACTATGGCTACACCTTC. The whole variable domain, filled in from reference TRBV9 and TRBJ1-2, reads DSGVTQTPKHLITATGQRVTLRCSPRSGDLSVYWYQQSLDQGLQFLIQYYNGEERAKGNILERFSAQQFPDLHSELNLSSLELGDSALYFCASSVGRGGFNYGYTFGSGTRLTVV.

This CDR3 reads CASSDSGANYEQYF. CDR3 DNA sequence: TGCGCCAGCAGTGACAGCGGGGCAAACTACGAGCAGTACTTC. J is TRBJ2-7 and V is TRBV10-1, with 7 bases fitting TRBD2. With 3 bases clipped from V and 3 bases from J, the junction kept 5 bases outside the gene matches. CDR3 length equals 14 residues. Germline loops: CDR1 WNHNN, CDR2 SYGVQD (reference sequence).